These T cell receptor beta chains were read from a single sample in a study of identifying expanded T cells in peripheral blood. Data came from immunoSEQ multiplex PCR; TCRdb stores just in-frame clones and leaves some out. The table lists under 150,000 clones, 86% of them singletons, with more than 7% in the top ten. Sequenced material: blood. The receptors were gathered from a person aged 18 to 70 in good health. CDR3s include the opening cysteine and the closing phenylalanine or tryptophan. Each record gives: J gene, D gene, V gene, clone size, CDR3 DNA, CDR3 protein. The D gene is left open where the match is weak. The size entry is marked missing in some rows and otherwise reads once, few, many or a size class.

J: TRBJ1-2; D: TRBD1; V: TRBV6-6; size: .; DNA: TGTGCCAGCAGTCCCCGACAGGGGGACTATGGCTACACCTTC; CDR3: CASSPRQGDYGYTF
J: TRBJ2-1; D: TRBD2; V: TRBV7-8; size: .; DNA: TGTGCCAGCAGTCCAGGACTAGCGGGCTACAATGAGCAGTTCTTC; CDR3: CASSPGLAGYNEQFF
J: TRBJ2-1; D: .; V: TRBV29-1; size: .; DNA: TGCAGCGTTGAAAGATCTGGGGGATACCATGAGCAGTTCTTC; CDR3: CSVERSGGYHEQFF
J: TRBJ2-2; D: TRBD2; V: TRBV6-1; size: .; DNA: TGTGCCAGCAGTGTTCGGACTAGCGGGAACACCGGGGAGCTGTTTTTT; CDR3: CASSVRTSGNTGELFF
J: TRBJ2-7; D: .; V: TRBV6-1; size: .; DNA: TGTGCCAGCAGTCGAGTAGCGGAAGCTTACGAGCAGTACTTC; CDR3: CASSRVAEAYEQYF
J: TRBJ2-7; D: .; V: TRBV11-1; size: .; DNA: TGTGCCAGCAGCTTTTCGGTACAGGACTACGAGCAGTACTTC; CDR3: CASSFSVQDYEQYF
J: TRBJ2-3; D: TRBD2; V: TRBV30; size: .; DNA: TGTGCCTGGAGTGTTAGCGGGGGAGATACGCAGTATTTT; CDR3: CAWSVSGGDTQYF
J: TRBJ1-5; D: .; V: TRBV7-9; size: .; DNA: TGTGCCAGCAGCTTAGACTATCAGCCCCAGCATTTT; CDR3: CASSLDYQPQHF
J: TRBJ1-4; D: .; V: TRBV4-3; size: .; DNA: TGCGCCAGCAGCCCGGTGGGTCGGAATGAAAAACTGTTTTTT; CDR3: CASSPVGRNEKLFF
J: TRBJ1-6; D: TRBD1; V: TRBV10-3; size: .; DNA: TGTGCCGCGACAGGGGGCGTGGGAAATAATTCACCCCTCCACTTT; CDR3: CAATGGVGNNSPLHF
J: TRBJ2-2; D: TRBD2; V: TRBV11-3; size: few; DNA: TGTGCCAGCAGCCCGCGGGGGGGAGACGGGGAGCTGTTTTTT; CDR3: CASSPRGGDGELFF
J: TRBJ1-1; D: .; V: TRBV30; size: .; DNA: TGTGCCTGGAGTGTATACAGCACTGAAGCTTTCTTT; CDR3: CAWSVYSTEAFF
J: TRBJ1-2; D: .; V: TRBV6-5; size: .; DNA: TGTGCCAGCAGTTACTCGAGGGGTGCGGGGGGTGGCTACACCTTC; CDR3: CASSYSRGAGGGYTF
J: TRBJ1-2; D: TRBD1; V: TRBV7-3; size: .; DNA: TGTGCCAGCAGCTTAATGGGGACAGGCGGCAACTATGGCTACACCTTC; CDR3: CASSLMGTGGNYGYTF
J: TRBJ2-1; D: .; V: TRBV7-2; size: once; DNA: TGTGCCAGCAGCTCGACTATCCACAATGAGCAGTTCTTC; CDR3: CASSSTIHNEQFF
J: TRBJ2-5; D: TRBD2; V: TRBV6-1; size: .; DNA: TGTGCCAGCAGTGAAGCGAGAGTAGCGGGAGTTTCGGAGACCCAGTACTTC; CDR3: CASSEARVAGVSETQYF
J: TRBJ2-4; D: .; V: TRBV5-1; size: .; DNA: TGCGCCAGCAGCCCCGAGGGGGGATACGATAGAGCCAAAAACATTCAGTACTTC; CDR3: CASSPEGGYDRAKNIQYF
J: TRBJ2-3; D: .; V: TRBV9; size: once; DNA: TGTGCCAGCCGCGGGGCTAGCACAGATACGCAGTATTTT; CDR3: CASRGASTDTQYF
J: TRBJ2-5; D: TRBD1; V: TRBV15; size: once; DNA: TGTGCCACCAGCTCACCGGGACAGGGGCGCGAGACCCAGTACTTC; CDR3: CATSSPGQGRETQYF
J: TRBJ2-7; D: .; V: TRBV27; size: .; DNA: TGTGCCAGCAGTTCGACTCGACAGGTTTACTCCTACGAGCAGTACTTC; CDR3: CASSSTRQVYSYEQYF
J: TRBJ1-2; D: TRBD1; V: TRBV11-2; size: .; DNA: TGTGCCAGCAGCGCCATCGAACAGGGGAGGTATGGCTACACCTTC; CDR3: CASSAIEQGRYGYTF